These 19 T cell receptor beta chains were sequenced from one sample in a study of shared clonotypes between healthy human individuals. The table came from immunoSEQ multiplex PCR; TCRdb's copy has only in-frame clones and leaves some out. The table shows 450,000 to 500,000 clones, with roughly 80% occurring only once. The sample comprised PBMCs. The receptors come from a woman aged 40 to 50 in good health. Some clones in this sample may be carry-over from other donors' samples.

The V call is TRBV6-5, the J call TRBJ2-7, with 7 positions matching TRBD1. There are 14 residues in the CDR3. Germline V lookup: CDR1 MNHEY, CDR2 SVGAGI. After removal of 5 bases from V and 1 base from J, the junction contained 5 bases not matched to a gene. The DNA for the CDR3 is TGTGCCAGCAGTCTCGGGACAGCGTCCTACGAGCAGTACTTC. As protein: CASSLGTASYEQYF.

This sequence joins TRBV25-1 and TRBJ2-7; maybe TRBD1 (6 bases). This CDR3 region has 13 residues. V lost 6 bases, J lost 9 bases, and 18 bases lay in between. The germline V gene encodes CDR1 MGHDK and CDR2 SYGVNS. The CDR3 coding sequence is TGTGCCAGCAGGACAGGCGACACTACGAGGCAGTACTTC. Translated: CASRTGDTTRQYF.

This clone was observed a handful of times. The chain combines TRBV28 with TRBJ2-1; D is undetermined. This CDR3 has 11 residues. The germline gives CDR1 MDHEN, CDR2 SYDVKM. Trimming stripped 4 bases from V and 11 bases from J, with 9 bases between. The DNA of the CDR3 is TGTGCCAGCAGTTCTGGGCAGAAGCAGTTCTTC. It codes for CASSSGQKQFF.

The chain uses TRBV7-2 and TRBJ2-7; tentatively, D is TRBD2 (6 bases). Deletions cut 1 base from V and 4 bases from J, with 14 bases between. The CDR3 spans 15 residues. Germline CDR1 SGHTA, CDR2 FQGNSA. The chain's CDR3 is CASSLGGGTWYEQYF. The CDR3 region has the DNA TGTGCCAGCAGCTTAGGAGGCGGGACTTGGTACGAGCAGTACTTC.

The chain employs TRBV7-2 and TRBJ2-6; unclear D gene. Germline CDR1 reads SGHTA; CDR2 reads FQGNSA. V was cut by 3 bases and J by 4 bases, with 13 bases left in between. The CDR3 runs 16 residues. The CDR3 nucleotides are TGTGCCAGCAGCTTGCTAGGGCCGTCCGGGGCCAACGTCCTGACTTTC. Translated, it gives CASSLLGPSGANVLTF.

A few counts support this clone. The chain employs TRBV6-5 and TRBJ2-3; D possibly uses TRBD1 or TRBD2 (5 bases each). Germline CDR1 MNHEY, CDR2 SVGAGI. The CDR3 has 12 amino acids. The V end was cut by 4 bases, the J end by 4 bases, with 6 bases between. The CDR3 DNA reads as TGTGCCAGCAGTTCGGGACCAGATACGCAGTATTTT. It specifies CASSSGPDTQYF.

To note about this clone: This could be a read error, since a much larger clone is one nucleotide away. The rearrangement joins TRBV7-3 to TRBJ2-7, with D possibly TRBD1 on 5 matching bases. The CDR3 covers 16 residues. Trimming stripped 0 bases from V and 7 bases from J, with 19 bases between. Germline V CDR1 and CDR2: SGHTA, FQGTGA. The CDR3 sequence: CASSLTGRAGRCEQYF. The CDR3 nucleotides read TGTGCCAGCAGCTTAACGGGTAGGGCAGGGCGCTGTGAGCAGTACTTC.

This chain joins TRBV7-2 and TRBJ1-2; D is possibly TRBD1 (5 bases). The CDR3 covers 14 residues. Per germline, CDR1 SGHTA and CDR2 FQGNSA. Trimming cost V 4 bases and J 2 bases, with 11 bases left between them. CDR3 DNA: TGTGCCAGCAGCTCCCCCCGGGGGAACTATGGCTACACCTTC. Its protein is CASSSPRGNYGYTF.

This clone was seen once. CDR3 sequence (DNA): TGTGCCAGCAGCGTATCTGTTAGTTCACCCCTCCACTTT. As protein: CASSVSVSSPLHF. J is TRBJ1-6 and V is TRBV9; D unclear. Deletions cut 1 base from V and 9 bases from J, with 8 bases between. This CDR3 is built from 13 residues. Germline V gene data show CDR1 as SGDLS and CDR2 as YYNGEE. Using reference TRBV9 and TRBJ1-6 for the parts outside the CDR3, the full variable domain is DSGVTQTPKHLITATGQRVTLRCSPRSGDLSVYWYQQSLDQGLQFLIQYYNGEERAKGNILERFSAQQFPDLHSELNLSSLELGDSALYFCASSVSVSSPLHFGNGTRLTVT.

A note on this clone: A read error may be the cause here, since a much bigger clone is one base away. The chain employs TRBV28 and TRBJ2-3; D uncertain. The CDR3 totals 13 residues. Germline CDR1 MDHEN, CDR2 SYDVKM. CDR3 protein: CASSLQITDTRYF. CDR3 in DNA: TGTGCCAGCAGTCTTCAGATCACAGATACGCGGTATTTT.

This clone occurred a few times. This chain uses TRBV4-2 with TRBJ1-2, with 7 bases that match TRBD1. The CDR3 totals 15 residues. V shed 1 base, J shed 4 bases, and the junction held 6 bases outside the gene matches. Germline CDR1 reads LGHNA; CDR2 reads YNFKEQ. The CDR3 spells CASSQGEGASYGYTF. The CDR3 DNA sequence: TGTGCCAGCAGCCAAGGGGAGGGGGCGAGCTATGGCTACACCTTC.

This chain joins TRBV2 and TRBJ2-5, with D perhaps matching TRBD2 (6 bases). This CDR3 spans 15 amino acids. V lost 3 bases to trimming and J lost 5 bases, with 16 bases between them. The germline CDR1 and CDR2 sequences are SNHLY and FYNNEI. CDR3 loop: CASSERGNAVETQYF. The CDR3 nucleotides read TGTGCCAGCAGTGAGCGGGGTAACGCGGTGGAGACCCAGTACTTC.

This clone was observed once. The chain links TRBV7-2 to TRBJ2-5, with TRBD1 identical over 9 bases. The J segment lost 4 bases and the V segment lost 2 bases, leaving 2 bases of the junction unmatched. CDR1 SGHTA and CDR2 FQGNSA come from the germline V gene. The CDR3 is made up of 14 amino acids. CDR3 in DNA: TGTGCCAGCAGCTTAAACAGGGGGCGAGAGACCCAGTACTTC. Translated, it gives CASSLNRGRETQYF. Full variable domain (remainder filled in from reference TRBV7-2 and TRBJ2-5): GAGVSQSPSNKVTEKGKDVELRCDPISGHTALYWYRQSLGQGLEFLIYFQGNSAPDKSGLPSDRFSAERTGGSVSTLTIQRTQQEDSAVYLCASSLNRGRETQYFGPGTRLLVL.

The rearrangement joins TRBV27 to TRBJ2-1; 11 nucleotides align to TRBD2. Trimming removed 4 bases from V and 5 bases from J; junction bases left unmatched: 13. Germline loops: CDR1 MNHEY, CDR2 SMNVEV (reference sequence). This CDR3 spans 18 amino acids. CDR3 bases: TGTGCCAGCAGTTCCCTACACTCTCTAGCGGGAGGCCACAATGAGCAGTTCTTC. This encodes CASSSLHSLAGGHNEQFF.

The V gene is TRBV13, the J gene TRBJ2-7, with 9 bases aligning to TRBD2. The germline V gene encodes CDR1 PRHDT and CDR2 FYEKMQ (reference sequence). The length of the CDR3 is 13 residues. V was clipped by 6 bases and J by 2 bases; unmatched bases: 2. The CDR3 sequence: CASSAGGAYEQYF. DNA for the CDR3: TGTGCCAGCAGTGCGGGAGGGGCCTACGAGCAGTACTTC.

Only one count was recorded for this clone. A far more abundant clone sits one base away, making this likely a read error. The sample contains more than one DNA sequence encoding this CDR3. V is TRBV5-1 and J is TRBJ2-5; no clear D gene. The germline V gene encodes CDR1 SGHRS and CDR2 YFSETQ. The CDR3 sequence is 11 residues long. The germline V and J ends were trimmed by 1 base and 2 bases, with 0 bases remaining between them. The CDR3 protein is CASSLQETQYF. In DNA, the CDR3 is TGCGCCAGCAGCTTGCAAGAGACCCAGTACTTC.

This clone was counted a few times. The chain uses TRBV4-3 and TRBJ1-1; D uncertain. Germline CDR1 is LGHNA and CDR2 is YSLEER. CDR3 length: 13 residues. V was clipped by 0 bases and J by 11 bases, with 13 bases between them. CDR3 in amino acids: CASSQDDFRQAFF. The CDR3 DNA reads TGCGCCAGCAGCCAAGACGACTTCCGGCAGGCTTTCTTT.

This rearrangement joins TRBV9 to TRBJ2-5; TRBD1 aligns across 7 bases. Losses at the gene ends were 4 bases for V and 2 bases for J; bases not matched to a gene: 8. CDR1 SGDLS and CDR2 YYNGEE come from the germline V gene. The CDR3 sequence is 15 residues long. The CDR3 DNA sequence: TGTGCCAGCAGCCCTCGGGACAGCCGGCAAGAGACCCAGTACTTC. This gives the protein CASSPRDSRQETQYF.

This clone appeared many times. The chain recombines TRBV11-2 with TRBJ2-1; 14 nucleotides align to TRBD2. The CDR3 extends over 16 amino acids. Germline lookup yields CDR1 SGHAT and CDR2 FQNNGV. J was trimmed by 12 bases and V by 0 bases; bases with no gene match: 7. DNA for the CDR3: TGTGCCAGCAGCTTAGAGGGGACTAGCGGGAGATTTGGGCAGTTCTTC. Translating gives CASSLEGTSGRFGQFF. The complete variable domain, with remaining parts taken from reference TRBV11-2 and TRBJ2-1, reads EAGVAQSPRYKIIEKRQSVAFWCNPISGHATLYWYQQILGQGPKLLIQFQNNGVVDDSQLPKDRFSAERLKGVDSTLKIQPAKLEDSAVYLCASSLEGTSGRFGQFFGPGTRLTVL.